This passage covers 18 T cell receptor beta chains from one sample sequenced in a study of T-cell reconstitution after alpha-beta-depleted transplantation in children. Unique molecular identifiers tagged the TCRbeta library. Via MiXCR, TCRdb re-called the PCR reads, giving one row per CDR3 protein. The sample consists of a few hundred thousand distinct CDR3 sequences, under 14% of them appearing once. The sample was peripheral blood, taken 180 days after TCRalphabeta/CD19-depleted stem cell transplant. The receptors come from a male patient aged 2-10 years who had a stem cell transplant for chronic granulomatous disease, so the T cells may come from the graft donor.

This clonotype was counted ten times or more. DNA of the CDR3: TGCAGCGTTAGTTTGACAGACAGGGGAATGGGGGCCGGGGAGCTGTTTTTT. Residues: CSVSLTDRGMGAGELFF. The chain has TRBV29-1 and TRBJ2-2; 8 nucleotides match TRBD1. J lost 6 bases, V lost 5 bases, and 17 bases had no gene match. CDR3 length equals 17 residues. Germline-derived CDR1 and CDR2 are SQVTM and ANQGSEA.

This clonotype was recorded at least ten times. The chain combines TRBV5-5 with TRBJ1-1; D unresolved. Trimming removed 0 bases from V and 3 bases from J, with 9 bases in between. The length of the CDR3 is 14 residues. Germline V CDR1 and CDR2: SGHKS, YYEKEE (reference sequence). CDR3 amino acids: CASSLEGIDTEAFF. The CDR3 DNA sequence: TGTGCCAGCAGCTTGGAAGGGATCGACACTGAAGCTTTCTTT.

This clonotype has a count of ten or more. A read error may produce the germline difference seen at one junction end. The chain joins TRBV2 to TRBJ2-2, with D unclear. Per the germline V gene, CDR1 is SNHLY and CDR2 is FYNNEI. The CDR3 runs 12 residues. Here the CDR3 reads CASREDNGELFF. The CDR3 DNA follows: TGTGCCAGCAGGGAAGACAACGGGGAGCTGTTTTTT.

This clonotype was seen only a few times. V and J are TRBV28 and TRBJ2-1; 13 nucleotides match TRBD2. Germline-derived CDR1 and CDR2 are MDHEN and SYDVKM. J lost 9 bases, V lost 6 bases, and 8 bases had no gene match. CDR3 size: 15 residues. Here the CDR3 reads CASSRRTSGRREQFF. As DNA, the CDR3 is TGTGCCAGCAGCCGCAGGACTAGCGGGAGACGTGAGCAGTTCTTC.

This clonotype was seen ten or more times. The V and J genes are TRBV12-3 or TRBV12-4 and TRBJ2-5; the D gene could be TRBD1 or TRBD2 (5 bases each). Trimming shortened V by 3 bases and J by 2 bases, and 7 bases separated the two germline ends. The CDR3 consists of 13 residues. Here the CDR3 reads CASSLGRQETQYF. In nucleotides, the CDR3 is TGTGCCAGCAGTTTGGGACGGCAAGAGACCCAGTACTTC.

The table lists this clonotype with a few counts. The V call is TRBV27, the J call TRBJ1-4; D not certain. The CDR3 loop spans 19 amino acids. Germline V gene data show CDR1 as MNHEY and CDR2 as SMNVEV (reference sequence). V was trimmed by 2 bases and J by 5 bases, leaving 24 bases between them. CDR3 nucleotides: TGTGCCAGCAGTTTACGCGCCAGTCCTCAACAGATTTCCAATGAAAAACTGTTTTTT. It encodes CASSLRASPQQISNEKLFF.

This clonotype has a count of ten or more. This chain connects TRBV27 to TRBJ2-7; no firm D call. The CDR3 spans 14 residues. V lost 6 bases and J lost 4, with 16 bases in between. Germline V gene data show CDR1 as MNHEY and CDR2 as SMNVEV (reference sequence). The CDR3, as DNA: TGTGCCAGCAGGACTGAGATGAACCCATACGAGCAGTACTTC. Its translation is CASRTEMNPYEQYF.

This clonotype was counted ten times or more. The J gene is TRBJ2-1, the V gene TRBV20-1; 8 bases line up with TRBD2. This CDR3 has 15 amino acids. Germline loops: CDR1 DFQATT, CDR2 SNEGSKA (reference sequence). V lost 1 base, J lost 0 bases, and 2 bases stayed unmatched. CDR3 coding DNA: TGCAGTGCTAGAGTGCGGGAGGTCTCCTACAATGAGCAGTTCTTC. Its translation is CSARVREVSYNEQFF.

This clonotype was observed many times. The gene calls are TRBV5-1 and TRBJ2-2, with no clear D. Germline values: CDR1 SGHRS, CDR2 YFSETQ. Trimming stripped 2 bases from V and 6 bases from J, with 17 bases between. The CDR3 is made up of 16 amino acids. The CDR3 spells CASSLDGTPVAGELFF. The CDR3 region has the DNA TGCGCCAGCAGCTTAGACGGAACCCCAGTCGCCGGGGAGCTGTTTTTT.

V is TRBV7-2 and J is TRBJ2-7; 9 nucleotides align to TRBD2. The CDR3 runs 16 residues. Losses at the gene ends were 1 base for V and 2 bases for J; bases not matched to a gene: 6. The germline CDR1 and CDR2 sequences are SGHTA and FQGNSA. The CDR3 bases are TGTGCCAGCAGCTTAGGAGGTAGCGGGAGAGCCTACGAGCAGTACTTC. It translates to CASSLGGSGRAYEQYF.

This clonotype was seen at least ten times. The chain links TRBV29-1 to TRBJ2-7, with a possible D match to TRBD1 (6 bases). Trimming pared 7 bases from V and 1 base from J, leaving 8 bases between. Per germline, CDR1 SQVTM and CDR2 ANQGSEA. This CDR3 is 11 amino acids long. The CDR3 region is CSAQGSYEQYF. The CDR3 DNA reads as TGCAGCGCACAGGGATCCTACGAGCAGTACTTC.

The chain uses TRBV12-3 or TRBV12-4 and TRBJ2-1; TRBD2 might be the D (6 bases). The CDR3 is 14 residues long. Trimming pared 3 bases from V and 5 bases from J, leaving 11 bases between. CDR3 sequence reads: CASSLGGGDNEQFF. The DNA for the CDR3 is TGTGCCAGCAGTTTGGGTGGCGGGGACAATGAGCAGTTCTTC.

This clonotype was seen ten or more times. This chain connects TRBV5-1 to TRBJ2-6, with D uncertain. CDR1 is SGHRS and CDR2 is YFSETQ in the germline V gene. V was pared by 4 bases and J by 2 bases, with 13 bases between. The CDR3 has 16 amino acids. CDR3 protein: CASSPTPGTGANVLTF. For the CDR3, the DNA is TGCGCCAGCAGCCCCACACCAGGAACTGGGGCCAACGTCCTGACTTTC.

This clonotype was observed a few times. This chain uses TRBV30 with TRBJ2-1; tentative D call: TRBD1 (7 bases). This CDR3 has 15 residues. The V end lost 0 bases, the J end lost 8 bases, and 17 bases lay between the germline ends. The germline gives CDR1 GTSNPN, CDR2 SVGIG (reference sequence). The CDR3 coding sequence is TGTGCCTGGAGTGTCAGGGGGGAGCAAAAGGATGAGCAGTTCTTC. Translation gives CAWSVRGEQKDEQFF.

This clonotype was detected ten times or more. V gene TRBV6-2 or TRBV6-3 combines with J gene TRBJ2-2; a possible D gene is TRBD2 (6 bases). This CDR3 spans 14 amino acids. From germline, CDR1 is MNHEY and CDR2 SVGEGT. Trimming took off 7 bases at V and 2 bases at J, with 11 bases between the two ends. The CDR3 sequence: CASNLGLNTGELFF. In DNA form, the CDR3 reads TGTGCCAGCAACCTGGGACTCAACACCGGGGAGCTGTTTTTT.

In this sample, this clonotype turned up many times. V usage is TRBV4-3 and J usage is TRBJ2-2, with TRBD1 as a possible D gene (6 bases). The V and J ends lost 3 bases and 4 bases respectively, with 18 bases between them. The CDR3 covers 17 residues. Germline values: CDR1 LGHNA, CDR2 YSLEER. The CDR3 bases are TGCGCCAGCAGCCAGGAACAGGGAGATAGTGGCACCGGGGAGCTGTTTTTT. As protein: CASSQEQGDSGTGELFF.

The V call is TRBV20-1, the J call TRBJ1-1, with D uncertain. The V gene's germline CDR1 is DFQATT and CDR2 SNEGSKA (reference sequence). Trimming left V 4 bases short and J 1 base short, with 16 bases between. This CDR3 is built from 15 residues. The CDR3 sequence: CSAIQFGRTNTEAFF. CDR3 sequence (DNA): TGCAGTGCTATCCAGTTCGGGCGGACGAACACTGAAGCTTTCTTT.

This clonotype was seen at least ten times. The V call is TRBV9, the J call TRBJ1-2; D gene unclear. V shed 3 bases and J shed 10 bases, with 16 bases lying between them. Germline CDR1 and CDR2: SGDLS and YYNGEE. The CDR3 spans 13 residues. The CDR3 nucleotides read TGTGCCAGCAGCGGAGACCTGAGGATTGACTACACCTTC. Its protein product is CASSGDLRIDYTF.